Below, 23 T cell receptor beta chains from the same sample are listed, as sequenced in a study of blood T cell repertoires in COVID-19. This table comes from immunoSEQ multiplex PCR, and its TCRdb copy is limited to in-frame clones, with some not included. The table has under 250,000 clones, around four fifths seen once. Sequencing was performed on peripheral blood. These receptors came from a woman between 50 and 59 years old with acute or convalescent COVID-19.

The chain is built from TRBV28 and TRBJ2-7; 8 bases are a match to TRBD1. This CDR3 region has 19 residues. The V gene end was trimmed by 1 base and the J gene end by 4 bases; junction bases not matched to a gene: 18. Germline CDR1 MDHEN, CDR2 SYDVKM. CDR3: CASSLSCGECGQGAYEQYF. For the CDR3, the DNA is TGTGCCAGCAGTTTATCTTGCGGTGAGTGTGGGCAGGGGGCTTACGAGCAGTACTTC.

The V gene is TRBV9, the J gene TRBJ2-1; 8 bases align to TRBD2. Germline values: CDR1 SGDLS, CDR2 YYNGEE. Trimming removed 3 bases from V and 7 bases from J; junction bases left unmatched: 6. CDR3 size: 14 residues. The CDR3 nucleotides are TGTGCCAGCAGCGCGAGCGGGAGTGGTAATGAGCAGTTCTTC. This codes for CASSASGSGNEQFF.

This rearrangement joins TRBV5-4 to TRBJ1-1, with 9 bases aligning to TRBD1. The CDR3 is made up of 15 amino acids. Germline CDR1 and CDR2: SGHNT and YYREEE (reference sequence). J gave up 4 bases and V 7 bases, and 11 bases lay outside the gene matches. DNA for the CDR3: TGTGCCAGCTTAGACAGGGGGACTGACGGCACTGAAGCTTTCTTT. Protein sequence: CASLDRGTDGTEAFF.

The rearrangement uses TRBV5-4 and TRBJ2-1; D might be TRBD1 (6 bases). The ends were cut back, 6 bases at V and 6 bases at J, with 19 bases in the middle. The CDR3 sequence is 15 residues long. The V gene's germline CDR1 is SGHNT and CDR2 YYREEE (reference sequence). CDR3: CASKYRETRGNEQFF. DNA of the CDR3: TGTGCCAGCAAGTACAGGGAGACCAGGGGCAATGAGCAGTTCTTC.

Notes on this clone: Additional DNA sequences in this sample encode the identical CDR3. The gene calls are TRBV3-1 (or the pseudogene TRBV3-2) and TRBJ2-5, with 11 bases aligning to TRBD2. This CDR3 comprises 15 residues. Germline V gene sequence: CDR1 LGHDT, CDR2 YNNKEL (reference sequence). The V and J ends lost 1 base and 4 bases, in that order; junction bases with no gene match: 2. The CDR3 DNA reads as TGTGCCAGCAGCCAAGGGCTAGCGGGAGGAGAGACCCAGTACTTC. The encoded protein is CASSQGLAGGETQYF.

The chain couples TRBV12-5 to TRBJ2-2; 9 bases align to TRBD1. This CDR3 is built from 17 residues. Germline loops: CDR1 LGHNT, CDR2 FRNRAP. The J segment lost 0 bases and the V segment lost 4 bases, leaving 6 bases of the junction unmatched. The CDR3 loop reads CASGWGRTGANTGELFF. The CDR3 DNA reads as TGTGCTAGTGGTTGGGGAAGGACAGGGGCGAACACCGGGGAGCTGTTTTTT.

V and J are TRBV5-5 and TRBJ2-1; 8 positions match TRBD2. The V segment lost 4 bases and the J segment 7 bases; nucleotides outside the gene matches: 4. The germline CDR1 and CDR2 sequences are SGHKS and YYEKEE (reference sequence). The CDR3 covers 13 residues. CDR3 nucleotide sequence: TGTGCCAGCAGCCCATCTAGCGGGAATGAGCAGTTCTTC. The encoded protein is CASSPSSGNEQFF.

The sample holds a few counts of this clone. This chain uses TRBV25-1 with TRBJ2-7; 7 bases match TRBD1. Losses at the gene ends were 6 bases for V and 0 bases for J; bases not matched to a gene: 8. This CDR3 contains 15 residues. Germline loops: CDR1 MGHDK, CDR2 SYGVNS. This chain's CDR3 is CASRDRDSYSYEQYF. CDR3 in DNA: TGTGCCAGCAGAGACCGGGACAGCTACTCCTACGAGCAGTACTTC.

J is TRBJ2-3 and V is TRBV27; D perhaps matches TRBD2 (5 bases). V lost 4 bases, J lost 2 bases, and 16 bases lay in between. Germline V CDR1 and CDR2: MNHEY, SMNVEV (reference sequence). CDR3 length: 16 residues. The CDR3 here is CASSSQLDLTTDTQYF. CDR3 coding DNA: TGTGCCAGCAGTTCCCAATTGGACTTAACCACAGATACGCAGTATTTT.

This chain connects TRBV29-1 to TRBJ1-2, with D perhaps matching TRBD1 (5 bases). V gave up 3 bases and J gave up 4 bases, with 12 bases separating them. Germline V CDR1 and CDR2: SQVTM, ANQGSEA. The CDR3 spans 13 residues. The CDR3 bases are TGCAGCGTTGACTCGACAGATTTCTATGGCTACACCTTC. The encoded protein is CSVDSTDFYGYTF.

This sequence joins TRBV7-2 and TRBJ1-1, with D hard to call. The ends were cut back, 5 bases at V and 4 bases at J, with 14 bases in the middle. CDR3 length equals 14 residues. Looked up from germline, CDR1 is SGHTA and CDR2 is FQGNSA. The CDR3 here is CASSQSNVVTEAFF. The CDR3 DNA reads as TGTGCCAGCAGCCAGTCAAACGTTGTCACTGAAGCTTTCTTT. Using reference TRBV7-2 and TRBJ1-1 for the parts outside the CDR3, the full variable domain is GAGVSQSPSNKVTEKGKDVELRCDPISGHTALYWYRQSLGQGLEFLIYFQGNSAPDKSGLPSDRFSAERTGGSVSTLTIQRTQQEDSAVYLCASSQSNVVTEAFFGQGTRLTVV.

V is TRBV5-1 and J is TRBJ1-4; D not resolved. The CDR3 runs to 15 residues. Germline assignment: CDR1 SGHRS and CDR2 YFSETQ. The V end lost 4 bases, the J end lost 2 bases, and 12 bases lay between the germline ends. The CDR3 DNA follows: TGCGCCAGCAGCCTATCTGCCGGTACTAATGAAAAACTGTTTTTT. Protein product: CASSLSAGTNEKLFF.

Only one count was recorded for this clone. A read error may produce the germline difference seen at one junction end. This chain links TRBV2 with TRBJ1-4, with D perhaps TRBD1 (5 bases). The CDR3 contains 13 residues. Per the germline V gene, CDR1 is SNHLY and CDR2 is FYNNEI. This CDR3 is CASSDGGLTGPPF. In DNA, the CDR3 is TGTGCCAGCAGTGACGGGGGGTTAACTGGCCCACCTTTT.

With regard to this clone: Other nucleotide sequences in the sample specify the same CDR3. The V gene is TRBV19, the J gene TRBJ2-1; 8 positions agree with TRBD2. V was clipped by 6 bases and J by 3 bases; unmatched bases: 4. The germline CDR1 and CDR2 sequences are LNHDA and SQIVND (reference sequence). The CDR3 runs 14 residues. The CDR3 sequence: CASSASGFYNEQFF. For the CDR3, the DNA is TGTGCCAGTAGCGCTAGCGGGTTCTACAATGAGCAGTTCTTC.

This sequence joins TRBV21-1 and TRBJ2-1; the table calls TRBD2, which could not be checked here. TRBV21-1 constitutes a pseudogene. There are 19 residues in the CDR3. The CDR3: CASSKDRREQNSSYNEQFF. CDR3 DNA sequence: TGTGCCAGCAGCAAAGACCGGCGGGAACAGAACAGCTCCTACAATGAGCAGTTCTTC.

The genes are TRBV25-1 and TRBJ2-7; 7 bases agree with TRBD2. The V gene end was trimmed by 4 bases and the J gene end by 1 base; junction bases not matched to a gene: 1. CDR3 length equals 13 residues. Germline V lookup: CDR1 MGHDK, CDR2 SYGVNS. CDR3 DNA sequence: TGTGCCAGCAGTGTGGGGGGGTCCTACGAGCAGTACTTC. This codes for CASSVGGSYEQYF.

V usage is TRBV5-6 and J usage is TRBJ2-7; TRBD1 agrees at 9 bases. The CDR3 length is 15 residues. The V and J ends lost 4 bases and 3 bases, in that order; junction bases with no gene match: 8. CDR1 and CDR2 (germline): SGHDT, YYEEEE. CDR3 bases: TGTGCCAGCAGCCACGCCGGGACAGGGAACTACGAGCAGTACTTC. This translates into CASSHAGTGNYEQYF.

The CDR3 DNA reads as TGCGCCAGCAGTTTACAGGGGAATAATTCACCCCTCCACTTT. Translating gives CASSLQGNNSPLHF. This chain uses TRBV10-2 with TRBJ1-6; 7 bases map to TRBD1. From germline, CDR1 is WSHSY and CDR2 SAAADI. The J segment lost 5 bases and the V segment lost 5 bases, leaving 3 bases of the junction unmatched. CDR3 length: 14 residues.

The V gene is TRBV2, the J gene TRBJ2-3, with D maybe TRBD2 (6 bases). V was pared by 6 bases and J by 6 bases, with 10 bases between. Germline V lookup: CDR1 SNHLY, CDR2 FYNNEI. The CDR3 has 12 amino acids. The CDR3 here is CASRLAGDTQYF. The DNA of the CDR3 is TGTGCCAGCAGACTAGCCGGGGATACGCAGTATTTT.

This chain links TRBV6-1 with TRBJ2-7; no definite D call. The CDR3 extends over 13 amino acids. The V gene lost 3 bases and the J gene lost 3 bases, with 9 bases spanning the gap. Germline lookup yields CDR1 MNHNS and CDR2 SASEGT. The CDR3 region is CASSEYPGYEQYF. CDR3 sequence (DNA): TGTGCCAGCAGTGAGTATCCGGGCTACGAGCAGTACTTC.

V is TRBV14 and J is TRBJ2-1; TRBD2 matches 7 bases. V was clipped by 5 bases and J by 9 bases; unmatched bases: 13. The V gene's germline CDR1 is SGHDN and CDR2 FVKESK. The CDR3 is 15 amino acids. Here the CDR3 DNA reads TGTGCCAGCAGCGTCCTTGCGGCGGCGGGAGCTGAGCAGTTCTTC. Amino acids: CASSVLAAAGAEQFF.

CDR3 sequence: CASSLQGNEQYF. The CDR3 coding sequence is TGTGCCAGCTCATTACAGGGGAACGAGCAGTACTTC. The chain recombines TRBV18 with TRBJ2-7; 7 nucleotides agree with TRBD1. The CDR3 is 12 residues long. Germline trimming cut 5 bases from V and 5 bases from J; bases unmatched to any gene: 3. Per the germline V gene, CDR1 is KGHSH and CDR2 is LQKENI.

This chain links TRBV6-5 with TRBJ2-7; a possible D gene is TRBD1 (5 bases). Per the germline V gene, CDR1 is MNHEY and CDR2 is SVGAGI. This CDR3 comprises 15 residues. The V and J ends lost 0 bases and 2 bases respectively, with 11 bases between them. The CDR3 DNA reads as TGTGCCAGCAGTTACTCGTACAGGCCCACCTACGAGCAGTACTTC. It encodes CASSYSYRPTYEQYF.